The next 13 T cell receptor beta chains were all read from a single sample in a study of blood T cell repertoires in COVID-19. The assay was immunoSEQ multiplex PCR, and TCRdb's table has in-frame clones only and misses some. The sample carries over 50,000 clones, 76% recorded once. Sequencing was performed on peripheral blood. Receptors were obtained from a woman aged 45 to 65 with active or convalescent COVID-19.

The rearrangement joins TRBV30 to TRBJ2-1; perhaps TRBD2 as D (6 bases). Germline V gene data show CDR1 as GTSNPN and CDR2 as SVGIG (reference sequence). This CDR3 is built from 13 residues. CDR3 DNA sequence: TGTGTCACAAGCGGGCTGGCCTACAATGAGCAGTTCTTC. Translating it yields CVTSGLAYNEQFF.

The chain recombines TRBV2 with TRBJ1-1, with D unclear. Trimming shortened V by 2 bases and J by 1 base, and 8 bases separated the two germline ends. The CDR3 loop spans 14 amino acids. Germline V gene lookup returns CDR1 SNHLY and CDR2 FYNNEI. The CDR3 DNA reads TGTGCCAGCAGTGAATGGAGGACGAACACTGAAGCTTTCTTT. This translates into CASSEWRTNTEAFF.

The chain carries TRBV3-1 (or the pseudogene TRBV3-2) and TRBJ2-2, with D maybe TRBD1 (5 bases). V lost 8 bases and J 6 bases, leaving 10 bases between the germline ends. This CDR3 is 12 amino acids long. Germline-derived CDR1 and CDR2 are LGHDT and YNNKEL (reference sequence). The DNA of the CDR3 is TGTGCCAGCTCCAAAGGGGCCGGGGAGCTGTTTTTT. Its protein product is CASSKGAGELFF.

This clone was counted a single time. The gene calls are TRBV24-1 and TRBJ2-3, with D uncertain. The CDR3 has 17 residues. The germline CDR1 and CDR2 sequences are KGHDR and SFDVKD. Trimming left V 7 bases short and J 4 bases short, with 23 bases between. CDR3 protein: CATSPNGEDDGPDTQYF. The DNA for the CDR3 is TGTGCCACCAGCCCCAACGGAGAAGACGACGGCCCAGATACGCAGTATTTT.

This clone was recorded a few times. The CDR3 spells CASSLVGGPARNEQFF. CDR3 bases: TGTGCCAGCAGCTTAGTAGGGGGACCGGCACGGAATGAGCAGTTCTTC. The chain is built from TRBV7-8 and TRBJ2-1; D is perhaps TRBD1 (6 bases). The CDR3 consists of 16 residues. Germline V gives CDR1 SGHVS, CDR2 FQNEAQ. V was pared by 1 base and J by 7 bases, with 17 bases between.

This clone has just one count. This chain connects TRBV18 to TRBJ2-7; a weak D match, TRBD1 (6 bases). Per the germline V gene, CDR1 is KGHSH and CDR2 is LQKENI. This CDR3 has 16 amino acids. Deletions cut 3 bases from V and 4 bases from J, with 19 bases between. The CDR3 is CASSPLAGQYYYEQYF. CDR3 DNA sequence: TGTGCCAGCTCACCGCTTGCCGGACAGTACTATTACGAGCAGTACTTC.

The genes are TRBV5-1 and TRBJ2-7, with D unclear. Between the trimmed V and J ends, which lost 4 bases and 3 bases, there was a span of 8 bases. Germline V gene data show CDR1 as SGHRS and CDR2 as YFSETQ. This CDR3 is 12 amino acids long. The CDR3 DNA reads as TGCGCCAGCAGCCCGCCGGGCTACGAGCAGTACTTC. Protein sequence: CASSPPGYEQYF.

This clone was seen a few times. The chain has TRBV9 and TRBJ1-3; D might be TRBD1 (5 bases). V gave up 2 bases and J gave up 10 bases, with 10 bases separating them. In germline, CDR1 is SGDLS, CDR2 YYNGEE. The length of the CDR3 is 12 residues. The CDR3 DNA reads TGTGCCAGCAGCGTCAGCGGGGGGACCATATATTTT. It encodes CASSVSGGTIYF.

The chain employs TRBV20-1 and TRBJ2-3; 7 nucleotides match TRBD1. Germline values: CDR1 DFQATT, CDR2 SNEGSKA (reference sequence). V shed 3 bases, J shed 4 bases, and the junction held 4 bases outside the gene matches. This CDR3 contains 13 residues. DNA for the CDR3: TGCAGTGCTAGTCCAGGGGGTTCAGATACGCAGTATTTT. This gives the protein CSASPGGSDTQYF.

The chain couples TRBV14 to TRBJ1-2; D unclear. From germline, CDR1 is SGHDN and CDR2 FVKESK. Deletions cut 0 bases from V and 4 bases from J, with 12 bases between. The CDR3 loop spans 15 amino acids. For the CDR3, the DNA is TGTGCCAGCAGCCAAGAAGTCTCTGGCTTCTATGGCTACACCTTC. Translating it yields CASSQEVSGFYGYTF. Complete variable domain (other parts from reference TRBV14 and TRBJ1-2): EAGVTQFPSHSVIEKGQTVTLRCDPISGHDNLYWYRRVMGKEIKFLLHFVKESKQDESGMPNNRFLAERTGGTYSTLKVQPAELEDSGVYFCASSQEVSGFYGYTFGSGTRLTVV.

This chain joins TRBV20-1 and TRBJ2-7, with TRBD2 matching 10 bases. Germline assignment: CDR1 DFQATT and CDR2 SNEGSKA (reference sequence). The ends lost 5 bases at V and 12 bases at J; junction bases unmatched: 7. This CDR3 spans 11 amino acids. The CDR3 bases are TGCAGTGCTGGGACTAGCGCCCCGTGGTACTTC. Protein sequence: CSAGTSAPWYF.

J is TRBJ1-5 and V is TRBV15; TRBD1 matches at 8 bases. The CDR3 consists of 15 residues. J was trimmed by 4 bases and V by 6 bases; bases with no gene match: 8. Per germline, CDR1 LNHNV and CDR2 YYDKDF (reference sequence). CDR3 DNA sequence: TGTGCCACCAGGGTCGGCAGGGGGCGTAATCAGCCCCAGCATTTT. Translation: CATRVGRGRNQPQHF. Full variable domain (missing parts from reference TRBV15 and TRBJ1-5): DAMVIQNPRYQVTQFGKPVTLSCSQTLNHNVMYWYQQKSSQAPKLLFHYYDKDFNNEADTPDNFQSRRPNTSFCFLDIRSPGLGDTAMYLCATRVGRGRNQPQHFGDGTRLSIL.

The chain carries TRBV7-9 and TRBJ1-2; 10 nucleotides agree with TRBD1. V shed 3 bases, J shed 8 bases, and the junction held 3 bases outside the gene matches. This CDR3 has 13 amino acids. CDR1 and CDR2 (germline): SEHNR, FQNEAQ (reference sequence). CDR3 in DNA: TGTGCCAGCAGCTTCGGGACAGGGGTGGGCTACACCTTC. Translation: CASSFGTGVGYTF.